This T cell receptor (beta chain) appears in the sequencing data of a study of T cell changes during pregnancy in multiple sclerosis (dated by TCRdb to between 2019 and 2020). Broadly, across the study: The study looked at changes in the T cell repertoire across pregnancy in women with multiple sclerosis.

Turning to this clone: Its antigen is currently not known. No qualities accompany the bases; no much larger clone lies one base away.

Receptor libraries were prepared by the immunoSEQ multiplex PCR assay. TCRdb took this table from immuneACCESS and kept in-frame rearrangements with V and J called. Such tables lack part of the clones; where checked against another copy, unresolved V genes explain under half of the gap, and the rest is unexplained. The sample profile shows approximately 74,000 clones; about nine tenths of them were found once. Of the sample, approximately 3.4% is held by the ten largest clones. Spanning cysteine to phenylalanine, the CDR3 consists of 16 amino acids. Only the CDR3 region is kept as DNA, spanning 48 bases read in frame from base 1. The germline V gene (reference sequence) sets CDR1 to SEHNR and CDR2 to FQNEAQ. For this chain, trimming is 5 bases at the V end and 5 bases at the J end, and the number of junction bases without a gene match is 13.

Here the sequenced sample was peripheral blood, taken before pregnancy. The V and J genes are TRBV7-9 and TRBJ2-3; 7 middle bases align to TRBD2. The clonotype was recovered from a female donor with multiple sclerosis, enrolled in a pregnancy study. CDR3 loop: CASSPGTTGVGDTQYF. The nucleotide sequence is given as TGTGCCAGCAGCCCAGGGACTACCGGGGTGGGAGATACGCAGTATTTT.